The clone carrying this T cell receptor (beta chain) has just one count. The CDR3 is 11 residues long. CDR1 and CDR2 from the germline V gene are LGHNA and YNFKEQ. The data were obtained in a study of cytomegalovirus exposure and HLA in healthy donors. 13 Jbeta primers and 60 Vbeta primers were used for the PCR. Assay used: immunoSEQ multiplex PCR; TCRdb lists only in-frame clones, some missing. The sample shows around 97,000 clones, around three quarters of them seen only once. Everyone who donated was a healthy bone marrow donor. The sequencing sample was made of PBMCs. This TCR derives from a woman under 30 in good health and CMV-seropositive. V gene TRBV4-2 combines with J gene TRBJ2-5, with D perhaps TRBD2 (7 bases). TRBJ2-7 explains the end of the DNA better; the J call may be wrong. The CDR3 protein is CASGGANEQYF. Here the CDR3 DNA reads TGTGCCAGCGGGGGGGCCAACGAGCAGTACTTC.